Here is one T cell receptor (beta chain) with its context. What this receptor recognizes is not known. No much larger clonotype is one base removed from it; base qualities were not supplied. This entry is derived from a study of cytomegalovirus exposure and HLA in healthy donors (dated by TCRdb to 2015 to 2018). Concerning the study at large: According to an earlier analysis of a few hundred of the donors, 200 million or so T cells yielded some 110 million unique TCR beta sequences and approximately 300 Gb of sequence data. Among around 400 genotyped donors of the cohort, an average of approximately 240,000 unique TCR beta nucleotide sequences was sequenced per donor, of which roughly 17% were non-productive. Donor age, sex, ethnicity and CMV serostatus were compiled alongside the repertoire data. The study combined high-throughput TCR immunosequencing, statistical association of individual TCRs with disease status, and machine learning to predict cytomegalovirus infection status. Roughly five DR-DQ haplotypes were treated as single units for association and clustering because of strong linkage in the cohort. The later analysis used no new phenotypic data to find candidate immune exposures, relying instead on TCR beta sequences and their occurrence across donors. In an earlier analysis of 587 of the donors, high-throughput TCR beta sequencing was used to judge whether each TCR beta V gene segment behaved as functional or pseudogenic. HLA typing covered class I and class II loci at four-digit resolution. All discovery cohort repertoires had been generated using a single sequencing platform. In a later genetic analysis, genome-wide SNP genotypes for about 55% of the roughly 670 donors were used, and that subset was treated as a discovery cohort. A later analysis re-examined previously published TCR beta repertoires from several hundred donors and added high-resolution HLA genotyping to investigate patterns of TCR occurrence. About 280 gigabases of sequencing data and about 92 million unique TCR sequences made up an early release that covered fewer than 650 HLA-typed donors. The study profiled the T cell repertoires of fewer than 850 subjects by immunosequencing and related them to cytomegalovirus serostatus. The study aimed to test whether cataloging public T cell receptors could reveal signatures of past pathogen exposure. Among the roughly 430 genotyped donors, approximately 76% belonged to the genetic ancestry cluster associated with self-reported Caucasian donors. Typing coverage differed by locus: A, B, C, DRB1 and DQB1 were typed in roughly 629-630 donors, DQA1 in approximately 520, DPA1 in 606, and DPB1 in approximately 450. In addition to the first cohort of 666 subjects, a separate validation cohort of 100 to 150 different subjects was used.

Receptor libraries were prepared by the immunoSEQ multiplex PCR assay. For the multiplex PCR, a mixture combining 60 forward primers for TCR Vbeta segments and 13 reverse primers for TCR Jbeta segments was used. Amplification of the CDR3 region of rearranged TCR beta genes was performed with a multiplex PCR assay on genomic DNA. On the Illumina HiSeq System, the amplified TCR beta libraries were sequenced as 87-base-pair reads. Regarding the original processing steps: In a later analysis, tens of millions of unique TCR beta chains were counted across the 650 to 700 repertoires, and roughly 9.9 million of these chains were shared by at least two donors. Raw reads were error-corrected and collapsed into unique sequences with a nearest-neighbor algorithm that merged closely related sequences to remove PCR and sequencing errors. V, D and J gene segments were assigned by aligning CDR3 sequences to IMGT reference sequences. Each retained sequence needed at least a six-nucleotide match to both a V gene segment and a J gene segment. Rearrangements were called productive when the CDR3 lacked stop codons and stayed in frame with V and J; all others were non-productive. CDR3 was defined according to IMGT convention as the region running from the second conserved V-encoded cysteine to the conserved J-encoded phenylalanine. Sequences without an unambiguous match to a single V gene segment were excluded from the earlier analysis of a few hundred of the donors. An earlier analysis of 500 to 600 of the donors classified V segments as functional when productive rearrangements were above 56.7% and as segregating when the standard deviation between donors was above 5%. A statistical classification framework was developed to diagnose cytomegalovirus status using the catalog of TCR beta chain sequences. A later analysis assigned V and J genes by comparing TCR nucleotide sequences with IMGT/GENE-DB human TR gene sequences. The TCRdist pipeline was used in a later analysis to assign CDR3 sequences and most-parsimonious VDJ recombination scenarios. In a later analysis, each TCR beta chain was defined by its CDR3 amino acid sequence together with its V-gene family, and reads lacking a unique V-gene family were excluded. A later analysis removed roughly 590 highly shared, low-generation-probability nucleotide sequences to deal with suspected cross-contamination and a sequencing artifact. In a later analysis, a clonal expansion index for each public chain was calculated from normalized within-repertoire ranks of inferred template counts. In a later analysis, generation probabilities were computed using a VDJ recombination model fitted to out-of-frame rearrangements, and the results were checked against IGoR. A later analysis scored TCR-TCR, TCR-HLA and TCR-CMV co-occurrence with hypergeometric tests, applying a repertoire-size bias correction to TCR pairs. False discovery rates were estimated in a later analysis by permuting HLA or CMV assignments 20 times. In a later analysis, co-occurring TCRs were grouped using DBSCAN, and TCRdist sequence similarity was added for clustering within HLA-allele-positive subsets. Repertoires with fewer than 30,000 or more than 120,000 public chains, plus five repertoires with anomalous nucleotide sharing, were excluded from co-occurrence clustering. This is the immuneACCESS table as TCRdb keeps it, with only in-frame sequences that have V and J called. A part of the clones is gone; compared with another copy, unresolved V genes explain less than half, and the rest is unexplained. D and trimming come from the DNA, and the V and J calls and clone size come from that table. The sample table shows under 200,000 clones, and less than 90% are seen once. Together, the top ten hold under 1.1% of the sample.

V was cut back by 5 bases and J by 0 bases, leaving a gap of 8 bases between them. From its cysteine to its phenylalanine, the CDR3 spans 14 amino acids. The DNA shown is the 42-base CDR3, in frame from base 1. CDR1 and CDR2 (SGHAT, FQDESV) derive from the germline V gene (reference sequence). The investigation overall reported the following: Some IMGT-functional V segments, including TRBV6-2 and TRBV6-3, could not be told apart with the 87-base-pair reads, so those segments were excluded. Correlated functional status among segregating V segments might reflect linkage disequilibrium, but an unknown experimental factor could not be ruled out. For the cohort, immune exposure information was limited to CMV serostatus. Across donors, most TCR sequences were observed very rarely, whereas some public TCRs were present in many individuals. A further reported finding was that TCR beta sequences accurately predicted the HLA-A and HLA-B alleles for most subjects in the first cohort. Cytomegalovirus status was reported to be diagnosed by the classifier with high specificity and sensitivity in both the original and validation cohorts. A later genetic analysis reported fewer N-insertions in productive TCRs among donors in an Asian-associated ancestry cluster than the approximately 670-donor mean. Because counts were too low, approximately 18 rarely observed V segments, including chromosome 9 orphons, were excluded from the earlier analysis of 587 of the donors. Several of the top co-occurrence clusters appeared to be linked to parvovirus B19, influenza, CMV and Epstein-Barr virus, according to a later analysis. Because HLA typing was missing for some donors at each locus, association tests included only the typed subset. An earlier analysis of around 600 of the donors showed that most TCR beta V segments appeared in productive rearrangements either about 90% or about 30% of the time, which broadly matched IMGT annotations. Three of the identified cytomegalovirus-associated TCR beta chains were confirmed in vitro to be specific for cytomegalovirus antigens. When HLA alleles, especially DR and DQ, strongly co-occurred, TCR associations were difficult to assign to individual alleles. According to a later analysis, TCR association rates differed among HLA loci, with DRB1 alleles showing the most associated TCRs and HLA-C alleles showing the fewest. Presence/absence analyses assumed roughly uniform sequencing depth across donors, an assumption that may not hold. The cohort was sequenced for TCR beta chains only, and without alpha or paired-chain data the features that could be detected were limited. A later genetic analysis associated a missense DCLRE1C variant with V-gene and J-gene trimming of TCR beta chains, and an independent cohort replicated the association. The sequencing pipeline was judged likely to have produced a cluster of highly shared sequence variants as a technical artifact. Specific HLA alleles were associated with around 18,000 TCR beta sequences at a false discovery rate of 0.05 in a later analysis. The authors suggested that the approach could potentially be generalized to other disease states and immunological phenotypes. Most CMV-associated TCR beta chains appeared to be HLA-restricted in a later analysis, and the HLA associations seemed to be driven largely by CMV exposure. The study gave a list of over 150 TCR beta chains associated with cytomegalovirus. In a later analysis, HLA-associated TCR beta chains showed more clonal expansion and lower generation probabilities than non-associated chains that were equally common.

In total, just over 650 healthy bone marrow donors made up the cohort. Cohort members were all nominally healthy when sampled, although unrecorded immune exposures were likely present. The donor was CMV seronegative and was included in the group of a few hundred seronegative cohort members. A peripheral blood sample was provided by each donor, and peripheral blood mononuclear cells were used for TCR beta sequencing. Genomic DNA was extracted from the blood cell samples with the Qiagen DNeasy Blood Extraction Kit. This chain is built from TRBV11-1 and TRBJ1-3; no D gene call is confident. The sample consisted of PBMCs. This receptor was taken from a man aged 30 to 45 in good health and CMV-seronegative. The CDR3 protein: CASSLTLSGNTIYF. The DNA is TGTGCCAGCAGCCTAACCCTCTCTGGAAACACCATATATTTT.